Below, 28 T cell receptor beta chains from the same sample are listed, as sequenced in a study of response to subunit inactivated influenza vaccine. TCRdb processed the RT-PCR reads anew with MiXCR; each CDR3 protein has one entry. Of more than 550,000 distinct CDR3 sequences listed, approximately 12% are singletons. The starting material was PBMCs from blood, obtained on the day of vaccination. These receptor sequences come from a man in his fifties or sixties who received an inactivated influenza vaccine.

This clonotype was recorded at least ten times. This chain uses TRBV27 with TRBJ2-6; 12 bases agree with TRBD2. The ends lost 3 bases at V and 4 bases at J; junction bases unmatched: 13. The CDR3 runs to 20 residues. The germline gives CDR1 MNHEY, CDR2 SMNVEV (reference sequence). The CDR3 protein is CASSLTRLTSGSTGANVLTF. The CDR3 DNA follows: TGTGCCAGCAGTTTGACCAGGCTGACTAGCGGGAGTACAGGGGCCAACGTCCTGACTTTC.

On this clonotype: A much larger clone lies a single base off, so this may be a read error. The DNA for the CDR3 is TGCTGTGCTAGACGGGACAACACCGGGGAGCTGTTTTTT. Translating gives CCARRDNTGELFF. This chain connects TRBV20-1 to TRBJ2-2; D may be TRBD1 or TRBD2 (5 bases each). CDR3 length: 13 residues. In germline, CDR1 is DFQATT, CDR2 SNEGSKA (reference sequence).

Many counts were recorded for this clonotype. This rearrangement joins TRBV12-3 or TRBV12-4 to TRBJ2-5; D perhaps matches TRBD1 (6 bases). The germline V and J ends were trimmed by 5 bases and 4 bases, with 8 bases remaining between them. The CDR3 spans 12 residues. The CDR3 DNA reads TGTGCCAGCAGTACAGGGACAGAGACCCAGTACTTC. This gives the protein CASSTGTETQYF.

V is TRBV5-1 and J is TRBJ1-6; 7 nucleotides match TRBD1. The V gene end was trimmed by 5 bases and the J gene end by 7 bases; junction bases not matched to a gene: 6. This CDR3 has 14 amino acids. CDR1 is SGHRS and CDR2 is YFSETQ in the germline V gene. The CDR3 reads CASRVGQQNSPLHF. In DNA form, the CDR3 reads TGCGCCAGCAGAGTGGGACAGCAAAATTCACCCCTCCACTTT.

At least ten counts were recorded for this clonotype. This rearrangement joins TRBV7-3 to TRBJ2-3; TRBD2 agrees at 7 bases. The ends lost 4 bases at V and 4 bases at J; junction bases unmatched: 14. Germline values: CDR1 SGHTA, CDR2 FQGTGA. The CDR3 contains 17 residues. The CDR3, as DNA: TGTGCCAGCAGCTCTAATCGGCTAGCGGAGGGTGCAGATACGCAGTATTTT. It codes for CASSSNRLAEGADTQYF.

This clonotype has a handful of counts. The chain couples TRBV29-1 to TRBJ1-3, with D unresolved. The length of the CDR3 is 16 residues. V lost 3 bases, J lost 0 bases, and 15 bases lay in between. Germline CDR1 SQVTM, CDR2 ANQGSEA. The CDR3 bases are TGCAGCGTTGAGGGTCCGGGCCCGAGCTCTGGAAACACCATATATTTT. It codes for CSVEGPGPSSGNTIYF.

This clonotype was detected ten times or more. The genes are TRBV20-1 and TRBJ2-1, with TRBD2 matching over 10 bases. This CDR3 spans 23 amino acids. With 0 bases clipped from V and 3 bases from J, the junction kept 26 bases outside the gene matches. In germline, CDR1 is DFQATT, CDR2 SNEGSKA (reference sequence). The DNA for the CDR3 is TGCAGTGCTAGAGACCGAAAGGCGTGGCTAGCGGGAGCGATGGCCCACCGCTACAATGAGCAGTTCTTC. It encodes CSARDRKAWLAGAMAHRYNEQFF.

This clonotype was seen a few times. The chain combines TRBV7-9 with TRBJ2-3; 7 positions agree with TRBD2. Germline CDR1 reads SEHNR; CDR2 reads FQNEAQ (reference sequence). The CDR3 contains 15 residues. The J segment lost 5 bases and the V segment lost 1 base, leaving 6 bases of the junction unmatched. The CDR3 protein is CASSLGLAVLDTQYF. CDR3 DNA: TGTGCCAGCAGCTTAGGACTAGCAGTCCTAGATACGCAGTATTTT.

Written as DNA, the CDR3 is TGTGCCAGCTCACCACCGTCAGTTACGGAGACCCAGTACTTC. Amino acids: CASSPPSVTETQYF. This chain connects TRBV18 to TRBJ2-5; D is ambiguous. The CDR3 totals 14 residues. From germline, CDR1 is KGHSH and CDR2 LQKENI. The V end was cut by 0 bases, the J end by 5 bases, with 10 bases between.

The chain uses TRBV20-1 and TRBJ2-5, with TRBD1 identical over 7 bases. CDR3 length: 16 amino acids. Germline loops: CDR1 DFQATT, CDR2 SNEGSKA (reference sequence). V was clipped by 0 bases and J by 5 bases; unmatched bases: 12. CDR3 residues: CSARDPMRGGRETQYF. For the CDR3, the DNA is TGCAGTGCTAGAGATCCGATGAGAGGGGGCCGGGAGACCCAGTACTTC.

This chain joins TRBV7-2 and TRBJ1-1; D gene unclear. The germline CDR1 and CDR2 sequences are SGHTA and FQGNSA. V lost 2 bases and J lost 0, with 10 bases in between. The CDR3 runs to 15 residues. The DNA for the CDR3 is TGTGCCAGCAGCTTAAGCCTGGGTTTGAACACTGAAGCTTTCTTT. Its protein product is CASSLSLGLNTEAFF.

This clonotype has more than one count but fewer than ten. This chain links TRBV7-2 with TRBJ1-6; D possibly corresponds to TRBD1 (5 bases). V dropped 5 bases and J dropped 10 bases, with 18 bases sitting between them. Germline values: CDR1 SGHTA, CDR2 FQGNSA. This CDR3 is built from 15 residues. CDR3 region: CASSPESGTGSPLHF. CDR3 bases: TGTGCCAGCAGCCCCGAGTCCGGGACGGGATCACCCCTCCACTTT.

The chain employs TRBV7-2 and TRBJ2-7; 7 nucleotides line up with TRBD1. This CDR3 contains 13 residues. CDR1 and CDR2 from the germline V gene are SGHTA and FQGNSA. The ends lost 5 bases at V and 7 bases at J; junction bases unmatched: 8. The CDR3, as DNA: TGTGCCAGCAGCGTAGACAGGGCGAGGGAGCAGTACTTC. Translation gives CASSVDRAREQYF.

This clonotype was recorded many times. The CDR3 loop reads CASSYSRDSPYEQYF. DNA of the CDR3: TGTGCCAGCAGTTACTCCCGGGACAGCCCCTACGAGCAGTACTTC. The rearrangement uses TRBV6-5 and TRBJ2-7; 7 bases match TRBD1. Losses at the gene ends were 0 bases for V and 2 bases for J; bases not matched to a gene: 4. The CDR3 is 15 amino acids. The V gene's germline CDR1 is MNHEY and CDR2 SVGAGI.

The V call is TRBV9, the J call TRBJ2-1, with 15 bases that match TRBD2. The CDR3 has 17 residues. CDR1 and CDR2 from the germline V gene are SGDLS and YYNGEE. After removal of 3 bases from V and 8 bases from J, the junction contained 9 bases not matched to a gene. CDR3: CASSGPGTSGRRYEQFF. CDR3 coding DNA: TGTGCCAGCAGCGGCCCCGGGACTAGCGGGAGGAGATATGAGCAGTTCTTC.

V is TRBV6-5 and J is TRBJ2-5; 7 bases line up with TRBD2. This CDR3 has 14 residues. The V segment lost 2 bases and the J segment 1 base; nucleotides outside the gene matches: 1. Germline loops: CDR1 MNHEY, CDR2 SVGAGI. This chain's CDR3 is CASSYGGGQETQYF. The CDR3 nucleotides read TGTGCCAGCAGTTACGGCGGGGGCCAAGAGACCCAGTACTTC.

This clonotype was detected many times. This chain links TRBV29-1 with TRBJ2-7; 7 bases agree with TRBD2. In germline, CDR1 is SQVTM, CDR2 ANQGSEA. CDR3 length: 15 residues. The junction had 6 bases not matched to a gene; V was cut back by 1 base and J by 0 bases. This CDR3 reads CSVEVRGSASYEQYF. The CDR3 bases are TGCAGCGTTGAAGTCCGCGGGAGTGCCTCCTACGAGCAGTACTTC.

This clonotype was counted only a few times. The rearrangement links TRBV2 to TRBJ2-2, with 9 nucleotides matching TRBD2. The CDR3 spans 18 residues. The ends lost 3 bases at V and 0 bases at J; junction bases unmatched: 8. Per germline, CDR1 SNHLY and CDR2 FYNNEI. CDR3 protein: CASSENLAGTANTGELFF. For the CDR3, the DNA is TGTGCCAGCAGTGAGAACCTAGCGGGAACCGCGAACACCGGGGAGCTGTTTTTT.

The genes are TRBV18 and TRBJ2-7, with 7 bases lining up with TRBD1. This CDR3 comprises 15 residues. The V segment lost 2 bases and the J segment 3 bases; nucleotides outside the gene matches: 7. The germline CDR1 and CDR2 sequences are KGHSH and LQKENI. CDR3 nucleotide sequence: TGTGCCAGCTCACCATTCTTGGCAGGGGGCTACGAGCAGTACTTC. It specifies CASSPFLAGGYEQYF.

This clonotype was observed many times. The CDR3 DNA follows: TGTGCCAGCAGCTTAGAGACCGGGGAGCTGTTTTTT. Protein: CASSLETGELFF. The chain has TRBV7-2 and TRBJ2-2, with D unresolved. Trimming removed 1 base at V and 5 bases at J, with 2 bases between. CDR3 length: 12 residues. From germline, CDR1 is SGHTA and CDR2 FQGNSA.

This clonotype was seen repeatedly, ten times or more. The chain carries TRBV5-1 and TRBJ2-3; either TRBD1 or TRBD2 may supply D (5 bases each). There are 14 residues in the CDR3. V was trimmed by 5 bases and J by 3 bases, leaving 13 bases between them. The germline V gene encodes CDR1 SGHRS and CDR2 YFSETQ. CDR3 amino acids: CASRPEGRTDTQYF. CDR3 in DNA: TGCGCCAGCAGGCCTGAGGGGAGAACAGATACGCAGTATTTT.

This clonotype has a count of ten or more. The rearrangement joins TRBV29-1 to TRBJ1-1; no clear D. Germline V gene data show CDR1 as SQVTM and CDR2 as ANQGSEA. V shed 0 bases and J shed 11 bases, with 13 bases lying between them. The CDR3 sequence is 12 residues long. CDR3 amino acids: CSVEDLRRAAFF. In DNA form, the CDR3 reads TGCAGCGTTGAAGATCTTAGGAGGGCTGCTTTCTTT.

This sequence joins TRBV6-5 and TRBJ2-7; 7 positions agree with TRBD2. V lost 0 bases to trimming and J lost 5 bases; unmatched junction nucleotides: 4. Germline V CDR1 and CDR2: MNHEY, SVGAGI. This CDR3 is built from 14 residues. The DNA for the CDR3 is TGTGCCAGCAGTTACTCGCGTACTAGCGACGAGCAGTACTTC. Its translation: CASSYSRTSDEQYF.

This clonotype was counted at least ten times. The gene calls are TRBV4-2 and TRBJ1-2; 8 bases fit TRBD1. Germline CDR1 and CDR2: LGHNA and YNFKEQ. V shed 0 bases, J shed 3 bases, and the junction held 0 bases outside the gene matches. This CDR3 region has 14 residues. As DNA, the CDR3 is TGTGCCAGCAGCCAAGAACAGGGGGACTATGGCTACACCTTC. Its translation is CASSQEQGDYGYTF.

The gene calls are TRBV12-3 or TRBV12-4 and TRBJ2-5; 10 bases line up with TRBD2. This CDR3 comprises 16 residues. V lost 3 bases and J lost 7; bases outside the gene matches: 11. CDR3 amino acids: CASSFLLAGGRGTQYF. The DNA for the CDR3 is TGTGCCAGCAGTTTTCTGTTAGCGGGGGGCCGGGGGACCCAGTACTTC.

This clonotype was seen more than once but under ten times. The gene calls are TRBV15 and TRBJ2-5; D not resolved. Per germline, CDR1 LNHNV and CDR2 YYDKDF (reference sequence). V gave up 1 base and J gave up 4 bases, with 7 bases separating them. The CDR3 runs to 13 residues. The CDR3 bases are TGTGCCACCAGCAGAGGTACTTCAGAGACCCAGTACTTC. Translating gives CATSRGTSETQYF.

There are a few counts of this clonotype. V and J are TRBV10-1 and TRBJ2-1; weak D call: TRBD1 (5 bases). V was clipped by 6 bases and J by 9 bases, with 18 bases between them. The CDR3 is made up of 14 amino acids. The germline gives CDR1 WNHNN, CDR2 SYGVQD (reference sequence). The DNA for the CDR3 is TGCGCCAGCAGCGAATCCTCAGGGTCCGGTGAGCAGTTCTTC. It encodes CASSESSGSGEQFF.

The chain couples TRBV27 to TRBJ2-3, with 10 bases aligning to TRBD2. The CDR3 consists of 18 residues. The V segment lost 0 bases and the J segment 9 bases; nucleotides outside the gene matches: 15. Germline values: CDR1 MNHEY, CDR2 SMNVEV (reference sequence). DNA for the CDR3: TGTGCCAGCAGTTTATCGATTTCAGCGGGAGGGCCTGAGGAGACGCAGTATTTT. Translating it yields CASSLSISAGGPEETQYF.